The 19 T cell receptor beta chains listed next were all sequenced from one sample in a study of T cells in localized non-small cell lung cancer. Sequencing was performed with immunoSEQ multiplex PCR; in TCRdb, only in-frame clones are kept and a portion is missing. The sample includes about 39,000 clones, more than 75% seen only once; the top ten take under 45%. Source: PBMCs, taken before any cancer treatment. The origin of the receptors is a woman aged 35 to 70 with stage II squamous cell lung carcinoma.

Notes on this clone: The junction does not match germline at one end; this may be a read error. The rearrangement links TRBV7-7 to TRBJ2-5; D is uncertain. The length of the CDR3 is 13 residues. Germline V gene data show CDR1 as SSHAT and CDR2 as FNYEAQ (reference sequence). The CDR3 reads CASSLNLQETQYF. The CDR3 nucleotides read TGTGCTAGCAGCTTGAATCTCCAAGAGACCCAGTACTTC.

The chain joins TRBV7-6 to TRBJ1-4; perhaps TRBD1 as D (6 bases). The V gene's germline CDR1 is SGHVS and CDR2 FNYEAQ. The V gene lost 6 bases and the J gene lost 8 bases, with 10 bases spanning the gap. The CDR3 sequence is 12 residues long. CDR3 protein: CASSPGTEKLFF. The CDR3 nucleotides are TGTGCCAGCAGTCCCGGGACAGAAAAACTGTTTTTT.

The V call is TRBV7-9, the J call TRBJ2-3; D is unresolved. The CDR3 runs 12 residues. Trimming took 1 base from V and 8 from J, leaving 7 bases between them. Germline V gives CDR1 SEHNR, CDR2 FQNEAQ (reference sequence). This CDR3 is CASSLGQSTQYF. Here the CDR3 DNA reads TGTGCCAGCAGCTTAGGGCAGAGTACGCAGTATTTT.

This clone was picked up a small number of times. The chain combines TRBV6-5 with TRBJ1-1; tentative D call: TRBD1 (5 bases). This CDR3 region has 16 residues. The germline V gene encodes CDR1 MNHEY and CDR2 SVGAGI. The V end was cut by 0 bases, the J end by 0 bases, with 11 bases between. The CDR3 loop is CASSYSLRGMNTEAFF. CDR3 coding DNA: TGTGCCAGCAGTTACTCGTTACGGGGCATGAACACTGAAGCTTTCTTT.

This chain links TRBV19 with TRBJ2-6; the D is unclear. The CDR3 has 12 residues. With 7 bases removed from V and 0 bases from J, the gap between germline ends came to 1 base. From germline, CDR1 is LNHDA and CDR2 SQIVND (reference sequence). The CDR3 sequence is CASNSGANVLTF. DNA for the CDR3: TGTGCCAGTAACTCTGGGGCCAACGTCCTGACTTTC.

The gene calls are TRBV7-2 and TRBJ2-1; D assignment may be TRBD1 or TRBD2 (5 bases each). Germline V gene sequence: CDR1 SGHTA, CDR2 FQGNSA. The CDR3 has 15 amino acids. The germline V and J ends were trimmed by 5 bases and 0 bases, with 11 bases remaining between them. CDR3 loop: CASSPEGYSYNEQFF. CDR3 coding DNA: TGTGCCAGCAGCCCTGAGGGGTACTCCTACAATGAGCAGTTCTTC.

This clone was observed a single time. The V gene is TRBV5-1, the J gene TRBJ1-2; D is possibly TRBD1 (5 bases). Germline V gives CDR1 SGHRS, CDR2 YFSETQ. The CDR3 consists of 15 residues. V was pared by 4 bases and J by 0 bases, with 13 bases between. CDR3 bases: TGCGCCAGCAGCCCGGGGAGGGGAACTAACTATGGCTACACCTTC. It translates to CASSPGRGTNYGYTF. The entire variable domain, with the rest obtained from reference TRBV5-1 and TRBJ1-2, is as follows: KAGVTQTPRYLIKTRGQQVTLSCSPISGHRSVSWYQQTPGQGLQFLFEYFSETQRNKGNFPGRFSGRQFSNSRSEMNVSTLELGDSALYLCASSPGRGTNYGYTFGSGTRLTVV.

This chain uses TRBV5-1 with TRBJ1-2; D possibly corresponds to TRBD1 (6 bases). This CDR3 is built from 16 residues. Germline CDR1 and CDR2: SGHRS and YFSETQ. Trimming removed 4 bases from V and 3 bases from J, with 19 bases in between. The CDR3 loop reads CASSRGGSTPDYGYTF. As DNA, the CDR3 is TGCGCCAGCAGCCGTGGGGGCAGCACCCCTGACTATGGCTACACCTTC.

V and J are TRBV5-6 and TRBJ2-3; D gene unclear. There are 15 residues in the CDR3. Per germline, CDR1 SGHDT and CDR2 YYEEEE. V lost 4 bases and J lost 2, with 14 bases in between. CDR3 nucleotide sequence: TGTGCCAGCAGCCAAGTCAAGGGTACCACAGATACGCAGTATTTT. Translating gives CASSQVKGTTDTQYF.

The rearrangement uses TRBV6-6 and TRBJ2-5; no clear D gene. V was trimmed by 5 bases and J by 1 base, leaving 8 bases between them. The CDR3 runs to 13 residues. The germline CDR1 and CDR2 sequences are MNHNY and SVGAGI (reference sequence). The CDR3 DNA reads as TGTGCCAGCAGTGGGGTTAGCCAAGAGACCCAGTACTTC. Its translation is CASSGVSQETQYF.

Turning to this clone: The same CDR3 also results from other DNA sequences found in this sample. This chain joins TRBV4-2 and TRBJ2-7; 16 nucleotides line up with TRBD2. Trimming at V came to 1 base and at J to 1 base, leaving 4 bases not matched to a gene. CDR1 LGHNA and CDR2 YNFKEQ come from the germline V gene. CDR3 length: 18 amino acids. The CDR3 nucleotides are TGTGCCAGCAGCCAAGCGGGACTAGCGGGAGGGCCTTCCTACGAGCAGTACTTC. Translation gives CASSQAGLAGGPSYEQYF.

The table lists this clone with a count of one. The gene calls are TRBV28 and TRBJ1-3, with TRBD1 matching 7 bases. This CDR3 comprises 14 residues. The V and J ends lost 8 bases and 7 bases, in that order; junction bases with no gene match: 11. CDR1 is MDHEN, CDR2 SYDVKM, per germline. This CDR3 reads CASGTATAGNTIYF. The CDR3, as DNA: TGTGCCAGCGGGACAGCCACCGCCGGGAACACCATATATTTT.

This clone came up many times. The V call is TRBV6-5, the J call TRBJ1-2; possibly TRBD1 for D (6 bases). CDR1 is MNHEY, CDR2 SVGAGI, per germline. The ends were cut back, 2 bases at V and 7 bases at J, with 14 bases in the middle. This CDR3 has 14 amino acids. The chain's CDR3 is CASSYGAGDSGYTF. The CDR3 nucleotides read TGTGCCAGCAGTTACGGCGCAGGGGACTCTGGCTACACCTTC.

The genes are TRBV5-8 and TRBJ2-3, with D unclear. The V gene lost 2 bases and the J gene lost 6 bases, with 4 bases spanning the gap. CDR3 length: 11 amino acids. CDR1 SGHTS and CDR2 YDEGEE come from the germline V gene. CDR3 DNA: TGTGCCAGCAGCTTTGGCGATACGCAGTATTTT. It translates to CASSFGDTQYF.

V and J are TRBV5-1 and TRBJ2-1; 7 positions agree with TRBD2. There are 13 residues in the CDR3. Germline CDR1 and CDR2: SGHRS and YFSETQ. After removal of 1 base from V and 11 bases from J, the junction contained 6 bases not matched to a gene. DNA for the CDR3: TGCGCCAGCAGCTTGACCCGGGGGGTTAAGCAGTTCTTC. Translated, it gives CASSLTRGVKQFF.

This clone turned up a few times. The J gene is TRBJ1-2, the V gene TRBV27; 8 nucleotides line up with TRBD1. The CDR3 is 15 amino acids. V dropped 5 bases and J dropped 5; count of bases not matched to a gene: 10. The germline gives CDR1 MNHEY, CDR2 SMNVEV (reference sequence). The CDR3: CASSPGQGRGYGYTF. The CDR3 DNA follows: TGTGCCAGCAGTCCTGGACAGGGAAGGGGTTATGGCTACACCTTC.

This rearrangement joins TRBV27 to TRBJ1-5; D is undetermined. Deletions cut 7 bases from V and 5 bases from J, with 12 bases between. The CDR3 totals 13 residues. Per the germline V gene, CDR1 is MNHEY and CDR2 is SMNVEV (reference sequence). The CDR3 nucleotides read TGTGCCAGCAAGGCAGTCAACGATCAGCCCCAGCATTTT. As protein: CASKAVNDQPQHF.

This sequence joins TRBV11-2 and TRBJ1-1; D is uncertain. The CDR3 spans 15 residues. Germline CDR1 reads SGHAT; CDR2 reads FQNNGV. V was cut by 6 bases and J by 1 base, with 15 bases left in between. The CDR3 loop is CASRGSRRRNTEAFF. CDR3 coding DNA: TGTGCCAGCAGGGGGTCGAGGAGGCGGAACACTGAAGCTTTCTTT.

The CDR3 DNA is TGTGCCAGCAGTTATCAAGACACCGGGGAGCTGTTTTTT. Translated: CASSYQDTGELFF. The chain links TRBV6-6 to TRBJ2-2; no clear D. V dropped 3 bases and J dropped 3 bases, with 5 bases sitting between them. This CDR3 comprises 13 residues. Germline loops: CDR1 MNHNY, CDR2 SVGAGI (reference sequence).